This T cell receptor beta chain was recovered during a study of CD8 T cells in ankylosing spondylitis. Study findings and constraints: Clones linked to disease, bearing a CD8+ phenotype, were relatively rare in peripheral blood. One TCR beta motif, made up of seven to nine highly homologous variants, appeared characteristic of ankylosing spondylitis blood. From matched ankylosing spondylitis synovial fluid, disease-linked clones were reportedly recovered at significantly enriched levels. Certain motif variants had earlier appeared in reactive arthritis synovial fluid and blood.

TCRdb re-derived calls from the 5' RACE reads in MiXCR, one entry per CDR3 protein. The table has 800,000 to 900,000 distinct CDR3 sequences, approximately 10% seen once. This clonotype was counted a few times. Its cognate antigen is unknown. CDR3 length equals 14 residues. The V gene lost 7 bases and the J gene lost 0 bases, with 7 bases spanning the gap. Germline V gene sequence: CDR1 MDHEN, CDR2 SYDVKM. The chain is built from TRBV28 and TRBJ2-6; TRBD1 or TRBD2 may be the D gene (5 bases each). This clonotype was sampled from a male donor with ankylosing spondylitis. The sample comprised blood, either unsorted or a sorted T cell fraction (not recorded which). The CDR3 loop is CASNGASGANVLTF. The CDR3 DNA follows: TGTGCCAGCAACGGGGCCTCTGGGGCCAACGTCCTGACTTTC.